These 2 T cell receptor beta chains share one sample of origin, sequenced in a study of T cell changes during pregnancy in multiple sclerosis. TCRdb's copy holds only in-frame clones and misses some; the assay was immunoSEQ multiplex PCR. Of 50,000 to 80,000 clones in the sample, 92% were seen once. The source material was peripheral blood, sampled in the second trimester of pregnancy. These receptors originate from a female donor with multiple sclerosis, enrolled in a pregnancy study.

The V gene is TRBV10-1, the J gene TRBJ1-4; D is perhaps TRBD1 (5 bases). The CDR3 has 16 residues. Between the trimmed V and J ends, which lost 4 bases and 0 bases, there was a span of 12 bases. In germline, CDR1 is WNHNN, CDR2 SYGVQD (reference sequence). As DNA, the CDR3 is TGCGCCAGCAGTGCTCCAGGGACTGCAACTAATGAAAAACTGTTTTTT. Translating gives CASSAPGTATNEKLFF.

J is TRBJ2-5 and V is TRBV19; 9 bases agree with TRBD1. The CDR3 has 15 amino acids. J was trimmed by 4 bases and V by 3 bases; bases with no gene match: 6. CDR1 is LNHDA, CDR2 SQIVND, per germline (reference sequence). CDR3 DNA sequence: TGTGCCAGTAGTATCGGACAGGGGCCGGGAGAGACCCAGTACTTC. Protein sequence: CASSIGQGPGETQYF.